Listed here are 16 T cell receptor beta chains from one sample, sequenced in a study of T cells after yellow fever vaccination. TCRdb fed the 5' RACE reads into MiXCR, producing one record per CDR3 protein. The sample records 450,000 to 650,000 distinct CDR3 sequences, approximately 13% being singletons. Here the sequenced sample was PBMCs, taken on the day of the yellow fever booster vaccination. Receptor source: a young man who received the YFV17D yellow fever vaccine.

The chain couples TRBV6-2 or TRBV6-3 to TRBJ2-2, with 10 bases aligning to TRBD2. V dropped 8 bases and J dropped 6; count of bases not matched to a gene: 9. The CDR3 has 15 amino acids. The V gene's germline CDR1 is MNHEY and CDR2 SVGEGT. CDR3 DNA sequence: TGTGCCAGCGGGGCTAGCGGGAGTTTCGCCGGGGAGCTGTTTTTT. Protein product: CASGASGSFAGELFF.

The rearrangement uses TRBV5-1 and TRBJ2-3; D gene ambiguous. The CDR3 totals 16 residues. Trimming took off 1 base at V and 0 bases at J, with 12 bases between the two ends. From germline, CDR1 is SGHRS and CDR2 YFSETQ. The DNA of the CDR3 is TGCGCCAGCAGCTTGTCAGGACGTGCTAGCACAGATACGCAGTATTTT. It specifies CASSLSGRASTDTQYF.

The chain couples TRBV5-1 to TRBJ1-4, with D unresolved. CDR3 length equals 14 residues. In germline, CDR1 is SGHRS, CDR2 YFSETQ. V was trimmed by 3 bases and J by 8 bases, leaving 14 bases between them. The CDR3 is CASSSRLGTEKLFF. The CDR3 DNA follows: TGCGCCAGCAGCTCAAGACTAGGAACCGAAAAACTGTTTTTT.

This clonotype was observed a handful of times. In nucleotides, the CDR3 is TGTGCCAGCTCTTCGGGTCCTCCCCCCTACGAGCAGTACTTC. Its protein product is CASSSGPPPYEQYF. V usage is TRBV18 and J usage is TRBJ2-7, with D hard to call. Germline V gives CDR1 KGHSH, CDR2 LQKENI. The CDR3 is 14 amino acids. The germline V and J ends were trimmed by 6 bases and 2 bases, with 14 bases remaining between them.

In this sample, this clonotype turned up a few times. The chain links TRBV5-6 to TRBJ2-1; D uncertain. CDR1 is SGHDT, CDR2 YYEEEE, per germline. V was cut by 5 bases and J by 0 bases, with 9 bases left in between. The CDR3 is 14 amino acids. The CDR3 DNA sequence: TGTGCCAGCAGTTTTAGCACCTCCTACAATGAGCAGTTCTTC. This translates into CASSFSTSYNEQFF.

The sample holds a few counts of this clonotype. This CDR3 is CASSSEQGATYNEQFF. The CDR3 nucleotides read TGTGCCAGCAGCTCTGAACAGGGGGCGACATACAATGAGCAGTTCTTC. The rearrangement uses TRBV7-2 and TRBJ2-1, with TRBD1 matching over 9 bases. The CDR3 extends over 16 amino acids. V trimming: 4 bases; J trimming: 4 bases; junction bases outside the gene matches: 8. Germline CDR1 is SGHTA and CDR2 is FQGNSA.

This chain connects TRBV7-9 to TRBJ2-4; 10 bases align to TRBD2. The J segment lost 8 bases and the V segment lost 1 base, leaving 2 bases of the junction unmatched. The CDR3 sequence is 14 residues long. Looked up from germline, CDR1 is SEHNR and CDR2 is FQNEAQ (reference sequence). DNA of the CDR3: TGTGCCAGCAGCTTAGAAGCGGGAGGGCACATTCAGTACTTC. As protein: CASSLEAGGHIQYF.

The V gene is TRBV11-2, the J gene TRBJ2-1, with 7 positions matching TRBD2. The CDR3 length is 21 residues. CDR1 and CDR2 from the germline V gene are SGHAT and FQNNGV. V was pared by 5 bases and J by 4 bases, with 26 bases of the junction left unmatched. CDR3 DNA: TGTGCCAGCAGCAAATTGGGCCCCAGCGGGATTCTTGACCGGGAGTACAATGAGCAGTTCTTC. Translating it yields CASSKLGPSGILDREYNEQFF.

This clonotype was found a few times. For the CDR3, the DNA is TGCGCCAGCAGAGAGTACGACTCCTCAGGTCACAATGAGCAGTTCTTC. Translated, it gives CASREYDSSGHNEQFF. The rearrangement joins TRBV5-1 to TRBJ2-1, with no clear D. The CDR3 consists of 16 residues. Looked up from germline, CDR1 is SGHRS and CDR2 is YFSETQ. The V gene lost 5 bases and the J gene lost 5 bases, with 20 bases spanning the gap.

This clonotype was counted a single time. A junction boundary mismatches the germline segment, possibly from a read error. J is TRBJ2-1 and V is TRBV24-1, with 13 bases that match TRBD2. This CDR3 region has 15 residues. Germline assignment: CDR1 KGHDR and CDR2 SFDVKD. CDR3 DNA sequence: TGCGCCACCAGAGGGACTAGCGGGGCCTACAATGAGCAGTTCTTC. Its translation: CATRGTSGAYNEQFF.

The genes are TRBV7-6 and TRBJ2-3; 10 nucleotides match TRBD1. The CDR3 sequence is 16 residues long. Germline V gene sequence: CDR1 SGHVS, CDR2 FNYEAQ. After removal of 4 bases from V and 9 bases from J, the junction contained 13 bases not matched to a gene. In DNA, the CDR3 is TGTGCCAGCAGCTCGGGGACAGGGGCGGTCGGAGGCACGCAGTATTTT. Its translation: CASSSGTGAVGGTQYF.

This clonotype was seen a few times. The chain couples TRBV11-1 to TRBJ1-2, with TRBD1 identical over 10 bases. The CDR3 consists of 19 residues. Germline CDR1 SGHAT, CDR2 FQDESV (reference sequence). With V trimmed by 2 bases and J by 1 base, 13 bases remained unmatched. Here the CDR3 DNA reads TGTGCCAGCAGCTTATACCCGGGACAGGGGAGATCGGGTAACTATGGCTACACCTTC. Translated, it gives CASSLYPGQGRSGNYGYTF.

This clonotype has only a few counts. The chain joins TRBV21-1 to TRBJ2-2; the D call in the table, TRBD2, was not verified against the DNA. TRBV21-1 is described as a pseudogene. CDR3 length: 19 amino acids. CDR3 in amino acids: CASSKELPLAGAPPGELFF. The CDR3 nucleotides are TGTGCCAGCAGCAAAGAATTACCTCTCGCGGGAGCGCCCCCCGGGGAGCTGTTTTTT.

This rearrangement joins TRBV6-2 or TRBV6-3 to TRBJ2-1; tentative D call: TRBD2 (6 bases). V was cut by 5 bases and J by 6 bases, with 23 bases left in between. Germline values: CDR1 MNHEY, CDR2 SVGEGT. The CDR3 is made up of 17 amino acids. CDR3 DNA sequence: TGTGCCAGCAGTCCGTCCCTGGGACTTCTCTGGGTCAATGAGCAGTTCTTC. It yields the protein CASSPSLGLLWVNEQFF.

This clonotype was recorded a few times. The gene calls are TRBV20-1 and TRBJ2-7; tentatively, D is TRBD2 (5 bases). V gave up 6 bases and J gave up 5 bases, with 20 bases separating them. CDR3 length equals 14 residues. From germline, CDR1 is DFQATT and CDR2 SNEGSKA (reference sequence). CDR3 in DNA: TGCAGTGCCCCGGGATGGATTTCAAGCAACGAGCAGTACTTC. Its translation: CSAPGWISSNEQYF.

In its sample, this clonotype was seen a few times. The chain employs TRBV20-1 and TRBJ2-2; 8 bases fit TRBD1. Germline V gene data show CDR1 as DFQATT and CDR2 as SNEGSKA (reference sequence). The ends lost 0 bases at V and 4 bases at J; junction bases unmatched: 1. The CDR3 totals 14 residues. DNA of the CDR3: TGCAGTGCTAGAGAAACAGGGGGCACCGGGGAGCTGTTTTTT. Translated: CSARETGGTGELFF.